This entry lists 24 T cell receptor beta chains sequenced from one sample in a study of CD8 T cells in ankylosing spondylitis. These receptors have no identified antigens. Study-level points and caveats: The study identified a TCR beta motif of under ten highly homologous variants that appeared characteristic of ankylosing spondylitis blood.

A single record per CDR3 protein comes from TCRdb applying MiXCR to the 5' RACE reads. The sample holds around 490,000 distinct CDR3 sequences, roughly 5.3% seen once. Source material: blood, either unsorted or a sorted T cell fraction (not recorded which). All receptors derive from a male donor with ankylosing spondylitis.

This clonotype was detected many times. The chain is built from TRBV20-1 and TRBJ1-1, with D possibly matching TRBD1 (5 bases). Deletions cut 0 bases from V and 5 bases from J, with 16 bases between. The CDR3 spans 15 residues. Germline CDR1 and CDR2: DFQATT and SNEGSKA (reference sequence). The CDR3, as DNA: TGCAGTGCTAGAGAATCCGGGACCCCTCCGACTGAAGCTTTCTTT. It encodes CSARESGTPPTEAFF.

This chain links TRBV20-1 with TRBJ2-1; weak D call: TRBD1 (5 bases). V lost 3 bases to trimming and J lost 2 bases, with 11 bases between them. CDR1 is DFQATT and CDR2 is SNEGSKA in the germline V gene (reference sequence). This CDR3 has 14 residues. The chain's CDR3 is CSASPQGPYNEQFF. CDR3 bases: TGCAGTGCTAGCCCTCAGGGCCCCTACAATGAGCAGTTCTTC.

This clonotype was observed many times. The V call is TRBV7-8, the J call TRBJ2-7; 12 bases agree with TRBD2. Germline V lookup: CDR1 SGHVS, CDR2 FQNEAQ. The CDR3 contains 16 residues. With V trimmed by 3 bases and J by 0 bases, 3 bases remained unmatched. DNA of the CDR3: TGTGCCAGCAGCTTCGGACTAGCGGGAAGCTCCTACGAGCAGTACTTC. This codes for CASSFGLAGSSYEQYF.

This clonotype was counted many times. The chain uses TRBV2 and TRBJ1-4; no clear D gene. This CDR3 has 13 amino acids. Trimming removed 1 base from V and 10 bases from J, with 10 bases in between. Looked up from germline, CDR1 is SNHLY and CDR2 is FYNNEI. The CDR3 DNA sequence: TGTGCCAGCAGTGAAGGAATGGTAGGAAAACTGTTTTTT. Its translation is CASSEGMVGKLFF.

There are many counts of this clonotype. This chain connects TRBV27 to TRBJ2-7, with a tentative D call TRBD1 (6 bases). CDR3 size: 14 residues. The germline V gene encodes CDR1 MNHEY and CDR2 SMNVEV (reference sequence). Trimming took off 6 bases at V and 0 bases at J, with 12 bases between the two ends. The chain's CDR3 is CASSTTGLSYEQYF. The CDR3 nucleotides read TGTGCCAGCAGCACGACAGGCCTCTCCTACGAGCAGTACTTC.

This clonotype has at least ten counts. This sequence joins TRBV5-6 and TRBJ1-4; a weak D match, TRBD1 (6 bases). The CDR3 runs 15 residues. V was cut by 5 bases and J by 7 bases, with 18 bases left in between. Germline V gene lookup returns CDR1 SGHDT and CDR2 YYEEEE. CDR3: CASRVTGQVAEKLFF. DNA of the CDR3: TGTGCCAGCAGGGTTACAGGGCAGGTCGCTGAAAAACTGTTTTTT.

This clonotype has ten or more counts. This chain connects TRBV4-3 to TRBJ2-5; either TRBD1 or TRBD2 may supply D (5 bases each). Trimming took 1 base from V and 2 from J, leaving 14 bases between them. CDR1 is LGHNA and CDR2 is YSLEER in the germline V gene. This CDR3 is 16 amino acids long. CDR3 nucleotides: TGCGCCAGCAGCCAAGGCGTCGGGGCAGCACAAGAGACCCAGTACTTC. Residues: CASSQGVGAAQETQYF.

Of note for this clonotype: It may be a read error: a sequence one base away is much more abundant. The V call is TRBV10-1, the J call TRBJ2-3, with a possible D match to TRBD2 (6 bases). The germline V and J ends were trimmed by 3 bases and 4 bases, with 11 bases remaining between them. The CDR3 consists of 14 residues. Per the germline V gene, CDR1 is WNHNN and CDR2 is SYGVQD (reference sequence). CDR3 nucleotides: TGCGCCAGCAGTGACGAGACTAGAGCAGATACGCAGTATTTT. Its translation: CASSDETRADTQYF.

A few counts support this clonotype. The gene calls are TRBV20-1 and TRBJ1-2; D is undetermined. CDR3 length equals 13 residues. V gave up 7 bases and J gave up 2 bases, with 14 bases separating them. Germline values: CDR1 DFQATT, CDR2 SNEGSKA (reference sequence). The CDR3: CSVLERRNYGYTF. CDR3 coding DNA: TGCAGTGTTTTAGAACGGCGGAACTATGGCTACACCTTC.

This clonotype was seen ten or more times. The chain employs TRBV9 and TRBJ2-2; TRBD2 might be the D (6 bases). Per germline, CDR1 SGDLS and CDR2 YYNGEE. Trimming shortened V by 0 bases and J by 4 bases, and 13 bases separated the two germline ends. The CDR3 has 16 amino acids. The CDR3 here is CASSVGGGAGTGELFF. CDR3 bases: TGTGCCAGCAGCGTAGGTGGAGGGGCAGGCACCGGGGAGCTGTTTTTT.

This clonotype was seen ten or more times. This chain uses TRBV7-9 with TRBJ2-7, with D uncertain. The V gene lost 4 bases and the J gene lost 0 bases, with 13 bases spanning the gap. Per germline, CDR1 SEHNR and CDR2 FQNEAQ (reference sequence). The CDR3 is made up of 15 amino acids. The CDR3 DNA reads TGTGCCAGCAGCTCAGTCGTCGACTTCTCCTACGAGCAGTACTTC. This encodes CASSSVVDFSYEQYF.

This clonotype was detected ten times or more. The J gene is TRBJ2-3, the V gene TRBV30; TRBD1 aligns across 7 bases. Trimming at V came to 7 bases and at J to 13 bases, leaving 14 bases not matched to a gene. The CDR3 extends over 12 amino acids. Germline loops: CDR1 GTSNPN, CDR2 SVGIG (reference sequence). The CDR3 DNA sequence: TGTGCCTCGGACCCCACCGGGACAGTCGAGTATTTT. This encodes CASDPTGTVEYF.

This chain connects TRBV29-1 to TRBJ2-2; the D is unclear. V lost 5 bases and J lost 4, with 8 bases in between. Germline CDR1 reads SQVTM; CDR2 reads ANQGSEA. This CDR3 is built from 12 residues. The CDR3 sequence: CSVRWFTGELFF. Written as DNA, the CDR3 is TGCAGCGTTCGATGGTTCACCGGGGAGCTGTTTTTT.

This clonotype was observed many times. This chain joins TRBV20-1 and TRBJ1-2, with D unclear. Looked up from germline, CDR1 is DFQATT and CDR2 is SNEGSKA (reference sequence). The CDR3 is 13 residues long. Trimming left V 0 bases short and J 7 bases short, with 12 bases between. The CDR3 region is CSARDGALGGYTF. For the CDR3, the DNA is TGCAGTGCTAGAGATGGCGCACTTGGTGGCTACACCTTC.

The chain links TRBV25-1 to TRBJ1-1, with 7 bases fitting TRBD1. This CDR3 contains 15 residues. V shed 1 base and J 5 bases; nucleotides not matched to a gene: 7. CDR1 is MGHDK, CDR2 SYGVNS, per germline. CDR3 region: CASSEFRQGGTEAFF. CDR3 DNA sequence: TGTGCCAGCAGTGAATTTCGACAGGGTGGAACTGAAGCTTTCTTT.

This clonotype came up many times. The chain combines TRBV20-1 with TRBJ1-5; weak D call: TRBD1 (6 bases). Per germline, CDR1 DFQATT and CDR2 SNEGSKA (reference sequence). The CDR3 spans 13 residues. Trimming pared 5 bases from V and 12 bases from J, leaving 20 bases between. CDR3 in amino acids: CSARQVVRGHQHF. For the CDR3, the DNA is TGCAGTGCTCGGCAGGTGGTGCGGGGGCACCAGCATTTT.

The table lists this clonotype with many counts. The V gene is TRBV7-2, the J gene TRBJ2-7; 8 positions agree with TRBD2. CDR3 size: 18 residues. From germline, CDR1 is SGHTA and CDR2 FQGNSA. Trimming removed 0 bases from V and 1 base from J; junction bases left unmatched: 11. CDR3 nucleotide sequence: TGTGCCAGCAGCTTAGCCATGGGGAGCGGGGGAAGGTCCTACGAGCAGTACTTC. This gives the protein CASSLAMGSGGRSYEQYF.

Turning to this clonotype: A much bigger clone sits one base away, suggesting this may be a read error. The CDR3 nucleotides read TGTGCCATCAGTGAGCCGCCTAGCGGGAGTATGGACACAGATACGCAGTATTTT. As protein: CAISEPPSGSMDTDTQYF. The genes are TRBV10-3 and TRBJ2-3, with TRBD2 matching over 10 bases. Germline loops: CDR1 ENHRY, CDR2 SYGVKD. The CDR3 runs to 18 residues. Losses at the gene ends were 2 bases for V and 2 bases for J; bases not matched to a gene: 10.

This clonotype showed up just a few times. V and J are TRBV6-5 and TRBJ2-1; TRBD2 matches at 9 bases. V shed 1 base and J 7 bases; nucleotides not matched to a gene: 5. The CDR3 contains 15 residues. CDR1 is MNHEY, CDR2 SVGAGI, per germline. CDR3 sequence (DNA): TGTGCCAGCAGTTACTGGCGGGAGGGCCAAAATGAGCAGTTCTTC. It specifies CASSYWREGQNEQFF.

This clonotype has ten or more counts. This chain connects TRBV12-3 or TRBV12-4 to TRBJ2-2; 8 bases match TRBD1. The CDR3 spans 15 residues. After removal of 5 bases from V and 6 bases from J, the junction contained 8 bases not matched to a gene. CDR3 residues: CASSRGQGVAGELFF. The CDR3 DNA reads as TGTGCCAGCAGTCGTGGACAGGGAGTTGCCGGGGAGCTGTTTTTT.

This clonotype was picked up many times. The rearrangement joins TRBV27 to TRBJ1-6; TRBD1 aligns across 7 bases. Germline-derived CDR1 and CDR2 are MNHEY and SMNVEV (reference sequence). The CDR3 covers 16 residues. Unmatched junction bases numbered 5, after V lost 6 bases and J lost 0 bases. The CDR3 loop reads CASSRPGGSYNSPLHF. The CDR3 DNA follows: TGTGCCAGCAGCCGACCAGGGGGCTCCTATAATTCACCCCTCCACTTT.

This clonotype showed up many times. The CDR3 DNA reads TGTGCCTCGGGTCCCAGGGGACAAGAGACCCAGTACTTC. This codes for CASGPRGQETQYF. The chain is built from TRBV25-1 and TRBJ2-5; possibly TRBD1 for D (6 bases). Germline V CDR1 and CDR2: MGHDK, SYGVNS. The V gene lost 11 bases and the J gene lost 2 bases, with 15 bases spanning the gap. The CDR3 consists of 13 residues.

The chain uses TRBV11-2 and TRBJ2-1; D is perhaps TRBD2 (5 bases). Germline values: CDR1 SGHAT, CDR2 FQNNGV. Trimming stripped 5 bases from V and 3 bases from J, with 8 bases between. There are 13 residues in the CDR3. In DNA form, the CDR3 reads TGTGCCAGCAGCCGAGACTACTACAATGAGCAGTTCTTC. This encodes CASSRDYYNEQFF.

This clonotype was observed a handful of times. The J gene is TRBJ2-1, the V gene TRBV20-1; D might be TRBD2 (5 bases). Trimming pared 1 base from V and 3 bases from J, leaving 10 bases between. The CDR3 is 14 residues long. Germline CDR1 DFQATT, CDR2 SNEGSKA (reference sequence). CDR3 sequence reads: CSARGQAGYNEQFF. The CDR3 nucleotides read TGCAGTGCTAGAGGTCAGGCGGGCTACAATGAGCAGTTCTTC.